The following is a T cell receptor beta chain sequence with its context. Its specificity is unknown. The protocol was immunoSEQ multiplex PCR, while the TCRdb copy is restricted to in-frame clones and leaves out a portion. The sample holds fewer than 85,000 clones, roughly 86% seen once. This specimen comes from a study of PD-L1 blockade in urothelial cancer. Study background: Twenty-five of 29 patients were men who had bladder-origin urothelial cancer. Among blood samples, the median T cell count was around 140,000. Study-level results: Tumor-associated TCR clones expanded more in blood at 3 weeks in patients with durable benefit.

Time point indicated: peripheral blood 6 weeks after treatment start. For each patient, 1 to 8 samples were obtained, pretreatment and on-treatment. Specimen: PBMCs, collected around atezolizumab (anti-PD-L1) treatment. The receptor was derived from a man aged 55 to 69 with urothelial cancer.

CDR3 amino acids: CASSADRARNEQYF. For the CDR3, the DNA is TGCGCCAGCAGCGCCGACAGGGCGCGTAACGAGCAGTACTTC. The genes are TRBV10-1 and TRBJ2-7, with TRBD1 identical over 7 bases. CDR3 size: 14 residues. The J segment lost 5 bases and the V segment lost 6 bases, leaving 10 bases of the junction unmatched. Germline loops: CDR1 WNHNN, CDR2 SYGVQD (reference sequence).